The rows below give T cell receptor beta chains drawn from one sample of a study of T-cell reconstitution after alpha-beta-depleted transplantation in children. TCRdb processed the PCR reads anew with MiXCR; each CDR3 protein has one entry. This table has 200,000 to 300,000 distinct CDR3 sequences, 12% appearing once. Sequenced material: PBMCs from the stem cell graft donor, taken from the stem cell graft. All receptors derive from a human donor who donated a stem cell graft to a child with acute lymphoblastic leukemia. The CDR3 runs from the conserved cysteine through the conserved F or W. D genes are given only for firm matches. For some rows the clone size is stated as once, few or many, or as a class when expanded; others skip it.

v_call	d_call	j_call	clone_size	cdr3_nt	cdr3_aa
TRBV29-1	.	TRBJ1-2	many	TGCAGCGTCGTAGACGGGGGTAATCCAGGGCTGGGCTATGGCTACACCTTC	CSVVDGGNPGLGYGYTF
TRBV28	.	TRBJ2-3	few	TGTGCCAGCAGTTTATCCAGCGATACAGATACGCAGTATTTT	CASSLSSDTDTQYF
TRBV20-1	TRBD2	TRBJ2-1	many	TGCAGTGCTAGAAAAGCGGGGCTAAACAATGAGCAGTTCTTC	CSARKAGLNNEQFF
TRBV27	.	TRBJ1-5	many	TGTGCCACCAAACCAGGGTTTGGAAGCAATCAGCCCCAGCATTTT	CATKPGFGSNQPQHF
TRBV6-2/TRBV6-3	TRBD1	TRBJ2-1	many	TGTGCCAGCACCAAAGCCGGACAGGGGATCAATGAGCAGTTCTTC	CASTKAGQGINEQFF
TRBV7-9	.	TRBJ2-7	few	TGTGCCAGCAGCCCGGGGGTGGGGGCCTACGAGCAGTACTTC	CASSPGVGAYEQYF
TRBV14	.	TRBJ2-5	few	TGTGCCAGCAGCCAAGATTCGAGTGTGCCAGTCCAAGAGACCCAGTACTTC	CASSQDSSVPVQETQYF
TRBV30	.	TRBJ2-5	many	TGTGCCTGGAGTGACAGGGTCAGACAAGAGACCCAGTACTTC	CAWSDRVRQETQYF
TRBV5-1	.	TRBJ2-4	many	TGCGCCAGCAGCCGAGAAAGGGGGAACATTCAGTACTTC	CASSRERGNIQYF
TRBV9	.	TRBJ2-1	many	TGTGCCAGCAGCGGGGGGTCGGGCAGGCCTTTATACAATGAGCAGTTCTTC	CASSGGSGRPLYNEQFF
TRBV7-8	.	TRBJ1-2	many	TGTGCCAGCAGCCCCAGTGGGGCTGGCTACACCTTC	CASSPSGAGYTF
TRBV12-5	.	TRBJ1-5	.	TGTGCTAGTGGTTACGGGTGTTATCAGCCCCAGCATTTT	CASGYGCYQPQHF
TRBV5-1	TRBD1	TRBJ1-1	.	TGCGCCAGCAGCCGGACGGGACAGACGAACACTGAAGCTTTCTTT	CASSRTGQTNTEAFF
TRBV24-1	.	TRBJ2-2	.	TGTGCCACCAGCCCAACGGGGCGGAACACCGGGGAGCTGTTTTTT	CATSPTGRNTGELFF
TRBV7-9	.	TRBJ1-1	few	TGTGCCAGCAGGGAGGGGGGGACTGAAGCTTTCTTT	CASREGGTEAFF
TRBV7-2	.	TRBJ2-3	many	TGTGCCAGCAGCTTAGTTGCGGGGGCCTACACAGATACGCAGTATTTT	CASSLVAGAYTDTQYF
TRBV4-3	.	TRBJ1-1	many	TGCGCCAGCAGCCAAGATATGGCCGAAGGGAACACTGAAGCTTTCTTT	CASSQDMAEGNTEAFF
TRBV30	.	TRBJ2-4	.	TGTGCCGGGAGGAGGCAGGGCCTAGCCAAAAACATTCAGTACTTC	CAGRRQGLAKNIQYF
TRBV27	.	TRBJ1-6	many	TGTGCCAGCAGTGCCCGACAGGATCTTAATTCACCCCTCCACTTT	CASSARQDLNSPLHF
TRBV4-3	.	TRBJ1-1	many	TGCGCCAGCAGCCAAGCGGGGGGCGTAGGGACTGAAGCTTTCTTT	CASSQAGGVGTEAFF
TRBV29-1	.	TRBJ2-3	many	TGCAGCGTCGCTCCTTTTGGGTCCCCTAGCACAGATACGCAGTATTTT	CSVAPFGSPSTDTQYF
TRBV5-1	.	TRBJ2-3	.	TGCGCCAGCAGCTTGGAAGGCGGACCTAGCACAGATACGCAGTATTTT	CASSLEGGPSTDTQYF
TRBV5-1	.	TRBJ2-5	many	TGCGCCAGCCGAGCCCGAGAGACCCAGTACTTC	CASRARETQYF
TRBV12-3/TRBV12-4	.	TRBJ1-1	many	TGTGCCAGCAGTTTGAGTGAAGCTTTCTTT	CASSLSEAFF
TRBV24-1	TRBD1	TRBJ2-2	many	TGTGCCACCAGTTCTACAACAGGGGACACCGGGGAGCTGTTTTTT	CATSSTTGDTGELFF
TRBV10-3	.	TRBJ1-6	many	TGTGCCACCCTGGGGCCTAATTCACCCCTCCACTTT	CATLGPNSPLHF
TRBV10-3	.	TRBJ2-1	few	TGTGCCACCCGACGGTGGAGCTCCTACAATGAGCAGTTCTTC	CATRRWSSYNEQFF
TRBV10-3	.	TRBJ2-1	many	TGTGCCATCAGTGCCGCGACGGCCTACAATGAGCAGTTCTTC	CAISAATAYNEQFF
TRBV29-1	TRBD1	TRBJ1-4	.	TGCAGCGTTGGGGGACAGGGAGGAGAAAAACTGTTTTTT	CSVGGQGGEKLFF
TRBV28	.	TRBJ1-1	many	TGTGCCAGCAGTTTTCAGGGTTGGGGGGACGAAGCTTTCTTT	CASSFQGWGDEAFF
TRBV20-1	.	TRBJ1-1	many	TGCAGTGCTAGAGAAGGGGGGGCAGGGACTGAAGCTTTCTTT	CSAREGGAGTEAFF
TRBV5-1	TRBD2	TRBJ2-1	many	TGCGCCAGCAGCTTGACTAGCGGGGACTACAATGAGCAGTTCTTC	CASSLTSGDYNEQFF
TRBV20-1	TRBD2	TRBJ2-7	many	TGCAGTGCTAGCGCTGCTAGCGGGACCTCCTACGAGCAGTACTTC	CSASAASGTSYEQYF
TRBV7-8	.	TRBJ2-1	.	TGTGCCAGCAGCTCGATAGAAATCCAGGCAGGGAGCGAGCAGTTCTTC	CASSSIEIQAGSEQFF
TRBV4-1	TRBD2	TRBJ2-1	many	TGCGCCAGCAGCCAAGGCGGGAGGGTCTCCTACAATGAGCAGTTCTTC	CASSQGGRVSYNEQFF
TRBV6-1	.	TRBJ2-6	many	TGTGCCGCCGGCAGCGGCTCTGGGGCCAACGTCCTGACTTTC	CAAGSGSGANVLTF
TRBV6-2/TRBV6-3	TRBD1	TRBJ1-2	many	TGTGCCAGCAGTTACACCAGACCGGGACAGGAGGGTAGAGGCTACACCTTC	CASSYTRPGQEGRGYTF
TRBV7-2	TRBD2	TRBJ2-5	many	TGTGCCAGCAACGTACACGGGAGGGCCCAAGAGACCCAGTACTTC	CASNVHGRAQETQYF
TRBV18	.	TRBJ2-7	.	TGTGCCAGCTCACCACTGAGAACTGGTATATACGAGCAGTACTTC	CASSPLRTGIYEQYF
TRBV20-1	TRBD1	TRBJ2-5	.	TGCAGTGCCGAAAGGACAGGGGGGGTAAAGACCCAGTACTTC	CSAERTGGVKTQYF
TRBV4-3	.	TRBJ1-1	many	TGCGCCAGCAGCCCTGAAGGGGGGACCGCTTTCTTT	CASSPEGGTAFF